These 6 T cell receptor beta chains originate from one sample sequenced in a study of T cell responses to AZD1222 COVID-19 vaccine. Clones were read by immunoSEQ multiplex PCR, and TCRdb kept only the in-frame ones, dropping some. The sample includes 90,000 to 120,000 clones, roughly nine tenths seen only once; the top ten take roughly 3%. Sequencing used peripheral blood, obtained on day 0 of MenACWY control vaccination. Receptors originate from an adult in good health.

The chain couples TRBV3-1 (or the pseudogene TRBV3-2) to TRBJ1-2; the D gene is possibly TRBD1 (5 bases). Trimming shortened V by 2 bases and J by 6 bases, and 13 bases separated the two germline ends. CDR1 and CDR2 (germline): LGHDT, YNNKEL (reference sequence). The CDR3 has 14 amino acids. Here the CDR3 reads CASSQLDSSDGYTF. CDR3 sequence (DNA): TGTGCCAGCAGCCAACTTGACAGTTCCGATGGCTACACCTTC.

The rearrangement joins TRBV10-3 to TRBJ1-5, with 8 bases lining up with TRBD1. The V segment lost 6 bases and the J segment 5 bases; nucleotides outside the gene matches: 3. This CDR3 comprises 13 residues. Germline CDR1 and CDR2: ENHRY and SYGVKD. The CDR3 DNA follows: TGTGCCATCAGGGACAGGGAGGATCAGCCCCAGCATTTT. This codes for CAIRDREDQPQHF.

The genes are TRBV5-1 and TRBJ1-4; possibly TRBD1 for D (5 bases). V lost 4 bases and J 4 bases, leaving 23 bases between the germline ends. Germline-derived CDR1 and CDR2 are SGHRS and YFSETQ. CDR3 length: 18 amino acids. This CDR3 reads CASSRESGSMTYNEKLFF. Written as DNA, the CDR3 is TGCGCCAGCAGCCGTGAGTCAGGGTCGATGACCTATAATGAAAAACTGTTTTTT.

To note about this clone: The same CDR3 arises from other DNA sequences in this sample as well. V gene TRBV29-1 combines with J gene TRBJ1-5; TRBD1 matches at 7 bases. The junction had 3 bases not matched to a gene; V was cut back by 6 bases and J by 4 bases. From germline, CDR1 is SQVTM and CDR2 ANQGSEA. This CDR3 is 12 amino acids long. In DNA form, the CDR3 reads TGCAGCGTAAGACAGGGTAATCAGCCCCAGCATTTT. Amino acid sequence: CSVRQGNQPQHF. Supplemented by reference TRBV29-1 and TRBJ1-5, the full variable domain reads SAVISQKPSRDICQRGTSLTIQCQVDSQVTMMFWYRQQPGQSLTLIATANQGSEATYESGFVIDKFPISRPNLTFSTLTVSNMSPEDSSIYLCSVRQGNQPQHFGDGTRLSIL.

This chain joins TRBV5-5 and TRBJ1-4, with 12 bases identical to TRBD1. V shed 6 bases, J shed 2 bases, and the junction held 8 bases outside the gene matches. This CDR3 has 17 amino acids. In germline, CDR1 is SGHKS, CDR2 YYEKEE (reference sequence). In nucleotides, the CDR3 is TGTGCCAGCACCCCGTGGGGACAGGGGGCCACTAATGAAAAACTGTTTTTT. Amino acid sequence: CASTPWGQGATNEKLFF.

The chain has TRBV18 and TRBJ1-2; D uncertain. The CDR3 is made up of 11 amino acids. Trimming removed 8 bases at V and 7 bases at J, with 11 bases between. Looked up from germline, CDR1 is KGHSH and CDR2 is LQKENI. The DNA for the CDR3 is TGTGCCAGCGCCCCCGGAACTGGCTACACCTTC. Its protein is CASAPGTGYTF.